This T cell receptor (beta chain) emerged from a study of T-cell memory formation after mild COVID-19. 5'RACE primed from the constant segment yielded TCR alpha and TCR beta cDNA libraries bearing sample barcodes and UMIs. TCRdb used MiXCR to reprocess the 5' RACE reads, holding one entry per CDR3 protein. The repertoire includes approximately 60,000 distinct CDR3 sequences, about a tenth of them detected once, and approximately 1% sits in the top ten. CDR3 length equals 12 residues. Per the germline V gene, CDR1 is SEHNR and CDR2 is FQNEAQ (reference sequence). Trimming left V 4 bases short and J 8 bases short, with 10 bases between. This clonotype was seen at least ten times.

This TCR derives from a man younger than 35 who had mild COVID-19 (a few samples of this study predate the infection). Cell type and time point are not known. This chain uses TRBV7-9 with TRBJ2-3, with D perhaps matching TRBD2 (5 bases). The sequenced sample was PBMCs or a T cell subset sorted from them (not recorded which). Here the CDR3 DNA reads TGTGCCAGCAGCTCGACTATACCTACGCAGTATTTT. The encoded protein is CASSSTIPTQYF. Filled out from reference TRBV7-9 and TRBJ2-3, the complete variable domain reads DTGVSQNPRHKITKRGQNVTFRCDPISEHNRLYWYRQTLGQGPEFLTYFQNEAQLEKSRLLSDRFSAERPKGSFSTLEIQRTEQGDSAMYLCASSSTIPTQYFGPGTRLTVL.